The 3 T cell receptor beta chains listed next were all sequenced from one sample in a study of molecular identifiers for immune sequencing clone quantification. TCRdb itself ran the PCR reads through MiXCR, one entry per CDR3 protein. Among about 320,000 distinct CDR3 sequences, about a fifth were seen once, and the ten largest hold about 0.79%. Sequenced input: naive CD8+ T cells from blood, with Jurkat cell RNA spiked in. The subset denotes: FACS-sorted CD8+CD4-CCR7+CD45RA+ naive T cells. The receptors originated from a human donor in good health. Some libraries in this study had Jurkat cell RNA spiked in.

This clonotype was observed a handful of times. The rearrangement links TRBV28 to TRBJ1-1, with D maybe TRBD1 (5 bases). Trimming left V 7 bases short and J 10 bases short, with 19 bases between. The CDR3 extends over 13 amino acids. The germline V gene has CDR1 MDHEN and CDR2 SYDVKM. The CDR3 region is CASTSLGQSGAFF. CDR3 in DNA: TGTGCCAGCACCTCCCTGGGGCAGTCAGGAGCTTTCTTT.

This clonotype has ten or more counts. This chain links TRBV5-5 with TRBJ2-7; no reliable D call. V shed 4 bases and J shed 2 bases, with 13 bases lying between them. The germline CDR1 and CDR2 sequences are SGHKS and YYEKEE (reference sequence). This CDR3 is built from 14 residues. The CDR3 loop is CASSKSVGAYEQYF. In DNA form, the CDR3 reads TGTGCCAGCAGCAAGAGTGTGGGTGCCTACGAGCAGTACTTC.

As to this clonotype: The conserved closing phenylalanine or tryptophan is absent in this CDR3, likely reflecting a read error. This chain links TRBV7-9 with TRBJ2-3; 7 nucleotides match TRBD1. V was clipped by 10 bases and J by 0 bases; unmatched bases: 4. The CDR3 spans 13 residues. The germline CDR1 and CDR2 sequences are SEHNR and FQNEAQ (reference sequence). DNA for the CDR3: TGTGCCATCAAAGGGGGCAGCACAGATACGCAGTATTTA. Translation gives CAIKGGSTDTQYL.